Listed here are 18 T cell receptor beta chains from one sample, sequenced in a study of blood T cells in healthy people across ages. Primers used in a second PCR of roughly 6 to 11 cycles were a sample-barcoded 5' primer and a J-beta primer mix. TCRdb fed the 5' RACE reads into MiXCR, producing one record per CDR3 protein. Among approximately 1,700,000 distinct CDR3 sequences listed, 35% to 50% were seen once. The sequenced material came from blood. The source of these receptors is a human donor in good health.

This clonotype was seen a handful of times. V gene TRBV28 combines with J gene TRBJ2-3; unclear D gene. Trimming removed 3 bases at V and 0 bases at J, with 13 bases between. CDR3 size: 16 residues. Germline loops: CDR1 MDHEN, CDR2 SYDVKM. CDR3 protein: CASSFPRQRSTDTQYF. CDR3 coding DNA: TGTGCCAGCAGTTTTCCCAGACAACGAAGCACAGATACGCAGTATTTT.

The chain carries TRBV20-1 and TRBJ2-5, with unresolved D. The CDR3 totals 13 residues. V was shortened by 0 bases and J by 11 bases, with 16 bases between the two germline ends. Germline V gene lookup returns CDR1 DFQATT and CDR2 SNEGSKA (reference sequence). The CDR3 protein is CSARDLSAKEQYF. CDR3 DNA sequence: TGCAGTGCTAGAGATTTATCGGCTAAAGAGCAGTACTTC.

This sequence joins TRBV7-9 and TRBJ1-1; weak D call: TRBD1 (5 bases). V lost 8 bases and J lost 8, with 15 bases in between. The CDR3 spans 12 residues. CDR1 and CDR2 from the germline V gene are SEHNR and FQNEAQ (reference sequence). This chain's CDR3 is CASAFLGDEAFF. Here the CDR3 DNA reads TGTGCCAGCGCTTTCTTAGGGGACGAAGCTTTCTTT.

The CDR3 coding sequence is TGTGCCACGTCAGGGGGAGAGTCCTATAATTCACCCCTCCACTTT. This translates into CATSGGESYNSPLHF. V is TRBV24-1 and J is TRBJ1-6; TRBD1 agrees at 7 bases. Germline assignment: CDR1 KGHDR and CDR2 SFDVKD. The V and J ends lost 10 bases and 1 base, in that order; junction bases with no gene match: 6. CDR3 length: 15 amino acids.

This clonotype was picked up a small number of times. The chain carries TRBV5-1 and TRBJ2-3, with 7 bases matching TRBD1. V shed 3 bases, J shed 3 bases, and the junction held 4 bases outside the gene matches. Per the germline V gene, CDR1 is SGHRS and CDR2 is YFSETQ. The CDR3 totals 14 residues. CDR3: CASSSSDRTDTQYF. Written as DNA, the CDR3 is TGCGCCAGCAGCTCCTCGGACAGGACAGATACGCAGTATTTT.

In its sample, this clonotype was seen a few times. The chain employs TRBV4-1 and TRBJ1-1, with TRBD1 as a possible D gene (5 bases). The CDR3 is 16 residues long. Germline V lookup: CDR1 MGHRA, CDR2 YSYEKL. V lost 3 bases, J lost 0 bases, and 14 bases lay in between. DNA for the CDR3: TGCGCCAGCAGCCACCGTTCTGGGGCCCTGAACACTGAAGCTTTCTTT. This translates into CASSHRSGALNTEAFF.

The table lists this clonotype with a few counts. V and J are TRBV7-2 and TRBJ1-2, with D perhaps TRBD1 (6 bases). The CDR3 contains 14 residues. V dropped 5 bases and J dropped 4 bases, with 14 bases sitting between them. CDR1 is SGHTA, CDR2 FQGNSA, per germline. The CDR3 spells CASSRTDPRYGYTF. The CDR3 bases are TGTGCCAGCAGCAGGACAGACCCTCGCTATGGCTACACCTTC. Complete variable domain (other parts from reference TRBV7-2 and TRBJ1-2): GAGVSQSPSNKVTEKGKDVELRCDPISGHTALYWYRQSLGQGLEFLIYFQGNSAPDKSGLPSDRFSAERTGGSVSTLTIQRTQQEDSAVYLCASSRTDPRYGYTFGSGTRLTVV.

The V gene is TRBV29-1, the J gene TRBJ1-2; 11 bases align to TRBD1. Germline V CDR1 and CDR2: SQVTM, ANQGSEA. The CDR3 has 12 amino acids. Trimming at V came to 3 bases and at J to 8 bases, leaving 2 bases not matched to a gene. CDR3 sequence (DNA): TGCAGCGTTGAGGGACAGGGGGTCGGCTACACCTTC. Translating it yields CSVEGQGVGYTF.

This clonotype turned up a few times. The J gene is TRBJ2-7, the V gene TRBV12-3 or TRBV12-4; TRBD1 matches 7 bases. The CDR3 consists of 13 residues. V lost 3 bases and J lost 5; bases outside the gene matches: 4. The CDR3 bases are TGTGCCAGCAGTTTGGGGACAGCCAACGAGCAGTACTTC. Translation: CASSLGTANEQYF.

This chain connects TRBV11-1 to TRBJ2-1, with D hard to call. Per germline, CDR1 SGHAT and CDR2 FQDESV (reference sequence). The CDR3 spans 16 residues. V shed 5 bases and J shed 5 bases, with 19 bases lying between them. The CDR3 DNA sequence: TGTGCCAGCAGCCTATTTCTCTGGTCGGCGGACAATGAGCAGTTCTTC. Protein sequence: CASSLFLWSADNEQFF.

The gene calls are TRBV28 and TRBJ1-2; 8 positions match TRBD1. After removal of 2 bases from V and 3 bases from J, the junction contained 5 bases not matched to a gene. The CDR3 is made up of 15 amino acids. Germline values: CDR1 MDHEN, CDR2 SYDVKM. CDR3 sequence reads: CASSLGQGYHYGYTF. The CDR3 nucleotides read TGTGCCAGCAGTTTAGGACAGGGTTATCACTATGGCTACACCTTC.

This clonotype was seen a handful of times. The chain uses TRBV6-5 and TRBJ2-7; 12 nucleotides agree with TRBD1. The trim removed 6 bases at V and 2 bases at J, leaving 5 bases unmatched. The CDR3 runs 15 residues. The V gene's germline CDR1 is MNHEY and CDR2 SVGAGI. DNA for the CDR3: TGTGCCAGCAGCCACCGGGACAGGGGGCCCTACGAGCAGTACTTC. It codes for CASSHRDRGPYEQYF.

This clonotype came up a few times. This rearrangement joins TRBV29-1 to TRBJ2-5, with a possible D match to TRBD1 (5 bases). Trimming shortened V by 6 bases and J by 2 bases, and 13 bases separated the two germline ends. Per the germline V gene, CDR1 is SQVTM and CDR2 is ANQGSEA. The CDR3 is made up of 13 amino acids. The CDR3 protein is CSVKRQLQETQYF. The DNA for the CDR3 is TGCAGCGTAAAAAGACAGCTACAAGAGACCCAGTACTTC.

This clonotype turned up a few times. The chain has TRBV9 and TRBJ2-1; D may be TRBD2 (7 bases). Trimming shortened V by 0 bases and J by 4 bases, and 14 bases separated the two germline ends. This CDR3 is built from 16 residues. The germline gives CDR1 SGDLS, CDR2 YYNGEE. The CDR3, as DNA: TGTGCCAGCAGCGTAGGTGTAGGGGGGGGTTACAATGAGCAGTTCTTC. The encoded protein is CASSVGVGGGYNEQFF. Full variable domain (rest looked up from reference TRBV9 and TRBJ2-1): DSGVTQTPKHLITATGQRVTLRCSPRSGDLSVYWYQQSLDQGLQFLIQYYNGEERAKGNILERFSAQQFPDLHSELNLSSLELGDSALYFCASSVGVGGGYNEQFFGPGTRLTVL.

The gene calls are TRBV7-2 and TRBJ2-7; tentatively, D is TRBD2 (5 bases). Germline CDR1 is SGHTA and CDR2 is FQGNSA. The CDR3 is made up of 14 amino acids. V lost 3 bases, J lost 3 bases, and 12 bases lay in between. The CDR3 nucleotides are TGTGCCAGCAGCTTGAGAGGGCATATCTACGAGCAGTACTTC. Translation: CASSLRGHIYEQYF.

Note on this clonotype: A read error may account for a junction end that differs from germline. In DNA, the CDR3 is TGTGTCAGCAGCTCGAGGGACAACCCCTATGGCTACACCTTC. Protein product: CVSSSRDNPYGYTF. The chain is built from TRBV5-5 and TRBJ1-2; the D gene is possibly TRBD1 (6 bases). The length of the CDR3 is 14 residues. Germline CDR1 and CDR2: SGHKS and YYEKEE (reference sequence). The variable domain in full, completed from reference TRBV5-5 and TRBJ1-2, reads DAGVTQSPTHLIKTRGQQVTLRCSPISGHKSVSWYQQVLGQGPQFIFQYYEKEERGRGNFPDRFSARQFPNYSSELNVNALLLGDSALYLCVSSSRDNPYGYTFGSGTRLTVV.

This clonotype was observed a handful of times. This chain uses TRBV20-1 with TRBJ2-3; D is possibly TRBD1 (5 bases). V dropped 6 bases and J dropped 2 bases, with 15 bases sitting between them. In germline, CDR1 is DFQATT, CDR2 SNEGSKA (reference sequence). The CDR3 has 14 residues. The DNA for the CDR3 is TGCAGTGCCCGAACCGACAGATCCACAGATACGCAGTATTTT. Encoded protein: CSARTDRSTDTQYF.

This clonotype was seen a handful of times. This sequence joins TRBV11-3 and TRBJ2-5; D is undetermined. V lost 3 bases, J lost 7 bases, and 12 bases lay in between. The CDR3 runs 13 residues. In germline, CDR1 is SGHNT, CDR2 YENEEA. In DNA form, the CDR3 reads TGTGCCAGCAGCTTCTCAAGTGTTGGGACCCAGTACTTC. This encodes CASSFSSVGTQYF.